This T cell receptor beta chain is drawn from a study of blood T cell repertoires in COVID-19. From germline, CDR1 is SNHLY and CDR2 FYNNEI. The CDR3 runs to 13 residues. V lost 4 bases and J lost 5, with 8 bases in between. This table comes from immunoSEQ multiplex PCR, and its TCRdb copy is limited to in-frame clones, with some not included. This table holds approximately 400,000 clones, 81% found once. Specimen: peripheral blood. The rearrangement joins TRBV2 to TRBJ2-2; TRBD2 might be the D (6 bases). This TCR was recovered from a human donor with acute or convalescent COVID-19. The donor label of this sample is uncertain. The CDR3, as DNA: TGTGCCAGCAGTGTGGGGAGGACCGGGGAGCTGTTTTTT. Translating it yields CASSVGRTGELFF.